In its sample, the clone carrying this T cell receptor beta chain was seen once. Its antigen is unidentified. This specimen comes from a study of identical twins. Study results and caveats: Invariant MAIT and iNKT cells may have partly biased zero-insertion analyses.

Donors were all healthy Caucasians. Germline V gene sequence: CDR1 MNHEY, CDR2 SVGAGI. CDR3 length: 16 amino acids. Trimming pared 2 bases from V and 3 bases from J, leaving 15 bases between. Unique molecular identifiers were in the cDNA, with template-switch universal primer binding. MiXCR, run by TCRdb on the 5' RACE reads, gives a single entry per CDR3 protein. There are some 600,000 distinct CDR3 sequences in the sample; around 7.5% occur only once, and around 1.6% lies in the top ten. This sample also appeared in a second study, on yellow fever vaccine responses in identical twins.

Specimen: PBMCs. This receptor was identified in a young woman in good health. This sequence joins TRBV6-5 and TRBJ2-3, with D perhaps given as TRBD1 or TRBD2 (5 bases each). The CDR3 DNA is TGTGCCAGCAGTTACGGAGAGCGGCAGGGAACAGATACGCAGTATTTT. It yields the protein CASSYGERQGTDTQYF.